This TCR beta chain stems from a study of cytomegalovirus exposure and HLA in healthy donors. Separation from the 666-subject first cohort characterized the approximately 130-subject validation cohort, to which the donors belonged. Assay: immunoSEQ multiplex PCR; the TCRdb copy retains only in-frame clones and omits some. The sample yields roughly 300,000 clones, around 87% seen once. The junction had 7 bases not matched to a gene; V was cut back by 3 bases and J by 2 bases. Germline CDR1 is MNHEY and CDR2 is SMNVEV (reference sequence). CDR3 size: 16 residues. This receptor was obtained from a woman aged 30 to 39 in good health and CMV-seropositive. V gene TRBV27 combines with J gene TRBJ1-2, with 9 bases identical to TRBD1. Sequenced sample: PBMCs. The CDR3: CASSFRGTGSNYGYTF. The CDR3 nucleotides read TGTGCCAGCAGTTTTAGGGGGACAGGGAGCAACTATGGCTACACCTTC.